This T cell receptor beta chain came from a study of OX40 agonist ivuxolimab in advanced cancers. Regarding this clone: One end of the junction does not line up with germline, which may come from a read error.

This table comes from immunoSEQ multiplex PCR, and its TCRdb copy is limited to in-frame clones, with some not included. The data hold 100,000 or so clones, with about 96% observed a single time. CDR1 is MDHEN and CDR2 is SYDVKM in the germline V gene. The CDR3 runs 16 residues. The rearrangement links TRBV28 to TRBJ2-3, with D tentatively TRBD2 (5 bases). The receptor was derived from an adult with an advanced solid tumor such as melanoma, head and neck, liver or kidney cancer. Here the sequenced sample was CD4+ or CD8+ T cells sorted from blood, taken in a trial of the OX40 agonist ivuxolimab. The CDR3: CASSLRRGGGTDTQCF. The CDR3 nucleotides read TGTGCCAGCAGTCTCCGACGGGGTGGCGGCACAGATACGCAGTGTTTT. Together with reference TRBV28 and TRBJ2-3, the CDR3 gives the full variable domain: DVKVTQSSRYLVKRTGEKVFLECVQDMDHENMFWYRQDPGLGLRLIYFSYDVKMKEKGDIPEGYSVSREKKERFSLILESASTNQTSMYLCASSLRRGGGTDTQCFGPGTRLTVL.